This entry lists 32 T cell receptor beta chains sequenced from one sample in a study of shared clonotypes between healthy human individuals. Assay: immunoSEQ multiplex PCR; the TCRdb copy retains only in-frame clones and omits some. The table shows 1.5 million to 2.5 million clones, with over 85% occurring only once. Naive CD8 isolation took CD45RO-negative cells positively selected for CCR7 and excluded terminally differentiated effector memory CD45RA+ cells. The sequenced material came from naive CD8+ T cells sorted from blood. The receptors come from a man aged 18 to 35 in good health.

J is TRBJ1-1 and V is TRBV7-9, with D perhaps matching TRBD1 (6 bases). Trimming pared 4 bases from V and 3 bases from J, leaving 12 bases between. The CDR3 runs to 14 residues. Germline V gives CDR1 SEHNR, CDR2 FQNEAQ (reference sequence). DNA for the CDR3: TGTGCCAGCAGCTACGGACAGCCGTACACTGAAGCTTTCTTT. Encoded protein: CASSYGQPYTEAFF.

This chain connects TRBV6-5 to TRBJ2-7, with D perhaps assigned TRBD1 or TRBD2 (5 bases each). Per the germline V gene, CDR1 is MNHEY and CDR2 is SVGAGI. CDR3 length: 15 residues. V lost 2 bases and J 0 bases, leaving 11 bases between the germline ends. CDR3 nucleotide sequence: TGTGCCAGCAGTTACCTCGGGGCCAGCTCCTACGAGCAGTACTTC. The encoded protein is CASSYLGASSYEQYF.

The rearrangement links TRBV7-9 to TRBJ2-7, with D hard to call. CDR1 and CDR2 (germline): SEHNR, FQNEAQ (reference sequence). Trimming shortened V by 5 bases and J by 1 base, and 15 bases separated the two germline ends. The CDR3 is made up of 15 amino acids. CDR3 bases: TGTGCCAGCAGCCAAGGAGAGACGGCGTCCTACGAGCAGTACTTC. It specifies CASSQGETASYEQYF.

This clone was seen just once. The V call is TRBV27, the J call TRBJ2-7; 7 nucleotides agree with TRBD1. This CDR3 has 15 residues. V shed 6 bases and J 0 bases; nucleotides not matched to a gene: 8. Germline-derived CDR1 and CDR2 are MNHEY and SMNVEV (reference sequence). Written as DNA, the CDR3 is TGTGCCAGCAGACCTACAGGGACAGTCTCCTACGAGCAGTACTTC. As protein: CASRPTGTVSYEQYF.

V gene TRBV6-5 combines with J gene TRBJ2-2, with a weak D call TRBD1 (6 bases). CDR3 length: 13 residues. The V gene's germline CDR1 is MNHEY and CDR2 SVGAGI. V was trimmed by 5 bases and J by 4 bases, leaving 8 bases between them. CDR3 DNA: TGTGCCAGCAGTAACAGGGCCACCGGGGAGCTGTTTTTT. Protein product: CASSNRATGELFF.

The V gene is TRBV10-3, the J gene TRBJ1-6; the D is unclear. Deletions cut 2 bases from V and 7 bases from J, with 3 bases between. Germline-derived CDR1 and CDR2 are ENHRY and SYGVKD. The CDR3 has 12 residues. This chain's CDR3 is CAISEPNSPLHF. In nucleotides, the CDR3 is TGTGCCATCAGTGAGCCCAATTCACCCCTCCACTTT.

The chain joins TRBV6-6 to TRBJ2-7; tentatively, D is TRBD1 or TRBD2 (6 bases each). The germline V gene has CDR1 MNHNY and CDR2 SVGAGI (reference sequence). The CDR3 has 16 amino acids. V was shortened by 0 bases and J by 3 bases, with 15 bases between the two germline ends. This CDR3 is CASSYSSGQGNYEQYF. Written as DNA, the CDR3 is TGTGCCAGCAGTTACTCCAGCGGGCAGGGGAACTACGAGCAGTACTTC.

The genes are TRBV9 and TRBJ2-7; the D gene is possibly TRBD2 (5 bases). The CDR3 runs 13 residues. Germline V gene sequence: CDR1 SGDLS, CDR2 YYNGEE. Trimming left V 4 bases short and J 2 bases short, with 10 bases between. CDR3 DNA: TGTGCCAGCAGCCCCACGGGGACCTACGAGCAGTACTTC. Translation: CASSPTGTYEQYF.

Details on this clone: The same CDR3 also results from other DNA sequences found in this sample. This CDR3 reads CASSLGQGIEKLFF. The CDR3 nucleotides are TGTGCCAGCAGTTTGGGCCAGGGCATTGAAAAACTGTTTTTT. V and J are TRBV27 and TRBJ1-4; D may be TRBD1 (5 bases). Germline CDR1 is MNHEY and CDR2 is SMNVEV (reference sequence). This CDR3 spans 14 amino acids. Between the trimmed V and J ends, which lost 3 bases and 7 bases, there was a span of 12 bases.

The chain combines TRBV14 with TRBJ2-5, with 10 bases identical to TRBD2. V shed 1 base, J shed 1 base, and the junction held 6 bases outside the gene matches. This CDR3 contains 17 residues. Germline V gives CDR1 SGHDN, CDR2 FVKESK. DNA for the CDR3: TGTGCCAGCAGCCAAGTGTTTCTAGCGGGGGCCCAAGAGACCCAGTACTTC. Encoded protein: CASSQVFLAGAQETQYF.

The V and J genes are TRBV10-3 and TRBJ1-2, with 9 bases aligning to TRBD1. CDR1 is ENHRY, CDR2 SYGVKD, per germline. Trimming cost V 7 bases and J 2 bases; bases outside gene matches: 8. The CDR3 contains 15 residues. This CDR3 reads CAIIHGQGTNYGYTF. The CDR3 DNA reads as TGTGCCATCATTCACGGACAGGGGACGAACTATGGCTACACCTTC.

This clone occurred a few times. Other DNA sequences in this specimen translate into the identical CDR3. This chain links TRBV6-5 with TRBJ1-2; D not resolved. Germline CDR1 MNHEY, CDR2 SVGAGI. Trimming took 0 bases from V and 7 from J, leaving 9 bases between them. The CDR3 is made up of 13 amino acids. The CDR3 reads CASSYSEGGGYTF. The CDR3 bases are TGTGCCAGCAGTTACTCGGAGGGAGGTGGCTACACCTTC.

The chain couples TRBV7-6 to TRBJ1-1, with D perhaps matching TRBD1 (6 bases). The CDR3 has 17 amino acids. The germline V gene encodes CDR1 SGHVS and CDR2 FNYEAQ. Deletions cut 1 base from V and 2 bases from J, with 17 bases between. This CDR3 is CASSLDGGRGFNTEAFF. The CDR3 DNA reads TGTGCCAGCAGCTTAGATGGTGGCAGGGGATTTAACACTGAAGCTTTCTTT.

The chain uses TRBV19 and TRBJ1-1; D remains unclear. Germline V gives CDR1 LNHDA, CDR2 SQIVND (reference sequence). CDR3 length equals 13 residues. V dropped 1 base and J dropped 8 bases, with 11 bases sitting between them. CDR3 nucleotide sequence: TGTGCCAGTAGTATAGCGGAGGGCTCGGAAGCTTTCTTT. It specifies CASSIAEGSEAFF.

The rearrangement joins TRBV30 to TRBJ1-6, with a weak D call TRBD1 (6 bases). The ends were cut back, 3 bases at V and 10 bases at J, with 10 bases in the middle. Germline V lookup: CDR1 GTSNPN, CDR2 SVGIG (reference sequence). The CDR3 totals 12 residues. This CDR3 reads CAWSPTGSPLHF. The CDR3 region has the DNA TGTGCCTGGAGCCCAACAGGGTCACCCCTCCACTTT.

This clone was found once. The chain joins TRBV4-1 to TRBJ2-3; D unresolved. CDR1 is MGHRA, CDR2 YSYEKL, per germline. The CDR3 runs 15 residues. V was pared by 1 base and J by 3 bases, with 11 bases between. The CDR3 DNA is TGCGCCAGCAGCCAAGTTTTAGGTACGACAGATACGCAGTATTTT. Translating it yields CASSQVLGTTDTQYF.

This clone has just one count. The chain has TRBV7-6 and TRBJ2-2; no clear D. V was clipped by 0 bases and J by 1 base, with 9 bases between them. The CDR3 runs 16 residues. Per germline, CDR1 SGHVS and CDR2 FNYEAQ. CDR3 nucleotides: TGTGCCAGCAGCTTAGCTCATGGCGGGAACACCGGGGAGCTGTTTTTT. It encodes CASSLAHGGNTGELFF.

J is TRBJ2-7 and V is TRBV7-2; D gene unclear. Germline lookup yields CDR1 SGHTA and CDR2 FQGNSA. Trimming left V 4 bases short and J 5 bases short, with 12 bases between. CDR3 length: 13 amino acids. DNA for the CDR3: TGTGCCAGCAGCTACTTCAACGGAAACGAGCAGTACTTC. It is translated as CASSYFNGNEQYF. The full variable domain, its missing parts supplied by reference TRBV7-2 and TRBJ2-7, is GAGVSQSPSNKVTEKGKDVELRCDPISGHTALYWYRQSLGQGLEFLIYFQGNSAPDKSGLPSDRFSAERTGGSVSTLTIQRTQQEDSAVYLCASSYFNGNEQYFGPGTRLTVT.

Details on this clone: The sample carries other DNA sequences with the same CDR3. The chain is built from TRBV7-9 and TRBJ2-5; D remains ambiguous. Trimming took off 4 bases at V and 5 bases at J, with 8 bases between the two ends. Germline V gene sequence: CDR1 SEHNR, CDR2 FQNEAQ (reference sequence). CDR3 size: 12 residues. CDR3 sequence reads: CASSSLKETQYF. In DNA, the CDR3 is TGTGCCAGCAGCTCCCTTAAGGAGACCCAGTACTTC.

This clone was seen just once. This chain links TRBV28 with TRBJ2-1; 9 nucleotides line up with TRBD2. V trimming: 6 bases; J trimming: 3 bases; junction bases outside the gene matches: 9. The germline CDR1 and CDR2 sequences are MDHEN and SYDVKM. The CDR3 runs to 16 residues. The CDR3 spells CASSPNGLASYNEQFF. The CDR3 nucleotides are TGTGCCAGCAGCCCCAATGGACTAGCGAGCTACAATGAGCAGTTCTTC.

The rearrangement links TRBV28 to TRBJ2-7, with D unresolved. V shed 2 bases and J shed 2 bases, with 10 bases lying between them. The germline V gene encodes CDR1 MDHEN and CDR2 SYDVKM. This CDR3 is 14 amino acids long. The CDR3 loop is CASSLRHLPYEQYF. CDR3 coding DNA: TGTGCCAGCAGTTTAAGGCACCTTCCCTACGAGCAGTACTTC.

The chain employs TRBV5-4 and TRBJ2-7; 10 bases align to TRBD1. With 3 bases clipped from V and 7 bases from J, the junction kept 1 base outside the gene matches. The germline gives CDR1 SGHNT, CDR2 YYREEE (reference sequence). The CDR3 is made up of 12 amino acids. This CDR3 reads CASSSGQGEQYF. The CDR3 DNA reads as TGTGCCAGCAGCTCGGGACAGGGGGAGCAGTACTTC.

J is TRBJ2-7 and V is TRBV9; 9 bases line up with TRBD2. From germline, CDR1 is SGDLS and CDR2 YYNGEE. After removal of 0 bases from V and 0 bases from J, the junction contained 4 bases not matched to a gene. CDR3 length: 16 amino acids. The CDR3, as DNA: TGTGCCAGCAGCGTAGCTCCACTAGCGGGCTCCTACGAGCAGTACTTC. It yields the protein CASSVAPLAGSYEQYF.

The chain has TRBV5-1 and TRBJ2-1; D is unclear. Trimming pared 7 bases from V and 5 bases from J, leaving 10 bases between. CDR3 length: 12 residues. From germline, CDR1 is SGHRS and CDR2 YFSETQ. CDR3 coding DNA: TGCGCCAGCCGAGAAAGTCACAATGAGCAGTTCTTC. It encodes CASRESHNEQFF.

The chain is built from TRBV7-9 and TRBJ1-1; weak D call: TRBD1 (5 bases). Germline CDR1 is SEHNR and CDR2 is FQNEAQ (reference sequence). Between the trimmed V and J ends, which lost 4 bases and 3 bases, there was a span of 12 bases. The CDR3 covers 14 residues. Here the CDR3 reads CASSSGLGDTEAFF. CDR3 nucleotide sequence: TGTGCCAGCAGCTCAGGTTTGGGGGACACTGAAGCTTTCTTT.

CDR3: CASSSGTSDTGELFF. The CDR3 nucleotides are TGTGCCAGCAGCTCCGGGACTAGTGACACCGGGGAGCTGTTTTTT. The chain carries TRBV11-2 and TRBJ2-2; TRBD2 matches 8 bases. CDR1 is SGHAT, CDR2 FQNNGV, per germline. The CDR3 totals 15 residues. After removal of 4 bases from V and 3 bases from J, the junction contained 4 bases not matched to a gene.

V gene TRBV16 combines with J gene TRBJ1-5, with D perhaps TRBD1 (6 bases). The V gene lost 0 bases and the J gene lost 4 bases, with 16 bases spanning the gap. The germline CDR1 and CDR2 sequences are KGHSY and FQNENV. This CDR3 is built from 17 residues. Written as DNA, the CDR3 is TGTGCCAGCAGCCAATCCGGTCTGGACAGAGGGAATCAGCCCCAGCATTTT. Translation gives CASSQSGLDRGNQPQHF.

Concerning this clone itself: Its ends do not fully match the called genes, so a read error is possible. V is TRBV7-7 and J is TRBJ2-7; D gene uncertain. Germline CDR1 is SSHAT and CDR2 is FNYEAQ (reference sequence). The CDR3 is 15 amino acids. CDR3 in amino acids: CASSLGPGTSYEQYF. The DNA for the CDR3 is TGTGCTAGCAGCTTAGGGCCGGGCACCTCCTACGAGCAGTACTTC.

The rearrangement links TRBV2 to TRBJ2-4, with D possibly matching TRBD1 (6 bases). The CDR3 loop spans 16 amino acids. Trimming took off 0 bases at V and 0 bases at J, with 9 bases between the two ends. Germline V gene data show CDR1 as SNHLY and CDR2 as FYNNEI. Here the CDR3 DNA reads TGTGCCAGCAGTGAAGCGACAGGAATAGCCAAAAACATTCAGTACTTC. As protein: CASSEATGIAKNIQYF.

This chain links TRBV9 with TRBJ2-7; 10 nucleotides agree with TRBD1. J was trimmed by 4 bases and V by 1 base; bases with no gene match: 2. From germline, CDR1 is SGDLS and CDR2 YYNGEE. This CDR3 has 14 amino acids. CDR3: CASSVMDRGYEQYF. For the CDR3, the DNA is TGTGCCAGCAGCGTAATGGACAGGGGGTACGAGCAGTACTTC.

This sequence joins TRBV5-1 and TRBJ1-2; D ambiguous. Germline V gives CDR1 SGHRS, CDR2 YFSETQ. The CDR3 is made up of 13 amino acids. V was trimmed by 1 base and J by 8 bases, leaving 12 bases between them. The CDR3 here is CASSLKGGEGYTF. In DNA, the CDR3 is TGCGCCAGCAGCTTGAAAGGAGGAGAGGGCTACACCTTC.

Comment on this clone: Other DNA sequences from this sample encode an identical CDR3 as well. This chain links TRBV5-4 with TRBJ2-7; D call uncertain. CDR3 length: 13 residues. V was cut by 3 bases and J by 1 base, with 8 bases left in between. Germline lookup yields CDR1 SGHNT and CDR2 YYREEE (reference sequence). The CDR3 loop reads CASSSGGSYEQYF. Here the CDR3 DNA reads TGTGCCAGCAGCTCCGGCGGATCCTACGAGCAGTACTTC.